Each of the 32 T cell receptor beta chains below was sequenced from the same sample in a study of identifying expanded T cells in peripheral blood. Produced via immunoSEQ multiplex PCR; TCRdb's table is partial and in-frame only. The data contain some 75,000 clones, almost 90% of them singletons. Sequencing input: blood. The receptors shown here come from a person aged 18 to 75 in good health.

This clone was counted a single time. This chain connects TRBV7-2 to TRBJ2-3; D remains unclear. This CDR3 has 14 residues. CDR1 is SGHTA and CDR2 is FQGNSA in the germline V gene. V was trimmed by 5 bases and J by 0 bases, leaving 9 bases between them. CDR3 coding DNA: TGTGCCAGCAGCCCGTGGTCTAGCACAGATACGCAGTATTTT. Protein: CASSPWSSTDTQYF.

V is TRBV18 and J is TRBJ1-2; 9 bases map to TRBD1. Trimming at V came to 6 bases and at J to 8 bases, leaving 16 bases not matched to a gene. The CDR3 covers 16 residues. Germline V gene data show CDR1 as KGHSH and CDR2 as LQKENI. The CDR3 region has the DNA TGTGCCAGCTCCTTAACTGGGACAGGGCCTACGGGAGGCTACACCTTC. Translated, it gives CASSLTGTGPTGGYTF.

The genes are TRBV11-2 and TRBJ2-1; TRBD1 is a possible D gene (6 bases). Deletions cut 1 base from V and 4 bases from J, with 17 bases between. Per germline, CDR1 SGHAT and CDR2 FQNNGV. The CDR3 length is 17 residues. The CDR3 reads CASSLGGGGRTYNEQFF. CDR3 DNA sequence: TGTGCCAGCAGCTTAGGCGGTGGGGGCAGAACTTACAATGAGCAGTTCTTC.

The gene calls are TRBV9 and TRBJ2-2; D not resolved. V was shortened by 4 bases and J by 0 bases, with 7 bases between the two germline ends. The germline CDR1 and CDR2 sequences are SGDLS and YYNGEE. This CDR3 is 14 amino acids long. This CDR3 reads CASSKIPNTGELFF. CDR3 nucleotide sequence: TGTGCCAGCAGCAAAATACCGAACACCGGGGAGCTGTTTTTT.

The chain links TRBV18 to TRBJ2-2; D uncertain. V lost 6 bases, J lost 2 bases, and 16 bases lay in between. The CDR3 has 16 residues. Germline loops: CDR1 KGHSH, CDR2 LQKENI. The CDR3 here is CASSKEPLLNTGELFF. The CDR3 coding sequence is TGTGCCAGCTCTAAGGAGCCCTTATTAAACACCGGGGAGCTGTTTTTT. The complete variable domain, with remaining parts taken from reference TRBV18 and TRBJ2-2, reads NAGVMQNPRHLVRRRGQEARLRCSPMKGHSHVYWYRQLPEEGLKFMVYLQKENIIDESGMPKERFSAEFPKEGPSILRIQQVVRGDSAAYFCASSKEPLLNTGELFFGEGSRLTVL.

The chain recombines TRBV29-1 with TRBJ1-1, with 9 bases identical to TRBD1. Looked up from germline, CDR1 is SQVTM and CDR2 is ANQGSEA. The CDR3 length is 12 residues. V gave up 6 bases and J gave up 5 bases; unmatched junction bases: 4. This CDR3 is CSVQGARTEAFF. DNA for the CDR3: TGCAGCGTACAGGGGGCGCGAACTGAAGCTTTCTTT.

CDR3 nucleotide sequence: TGTGCCAGCAGTGAAAGCGGGAGGACAAACTACAATGAGCAGTTCTTC. Translating gives CASSESGRTNYNEQFF. The chain recombines TRBV25-1 with TRBJ2-1; 9 bases line up with TRBD2. This CDR3 comprises 16 residues. Trimming at V came to 2 bases and at J to 3 bases, leaving 5 bases not matched to a gene. The V gene's germline CDR1 is MGHDK and CDR2 SYGVNS.

This clone rates as medium-sized. The V call is TRBV6-1, the J call TRBJ1-6, with D possibly being TRBD1 (5 bases). This CDR3 spans 14 amino acids. Trimming shortened V by 6 bases and J by 14 bases, and 20 bases separated the two germline ends. From germline, CDR1 is MNHNS and CDR2 SASEGT. The CDR3 is CASSSGPYNSALHF. In nucleotides, the CDR3 is TGTGCCAGCAGCTCGGGACCATATAATTCGGCCCTCCACTTT.

This chain uses TRBV2 with TRBJ1-5; D remains ambiguous. The CDR3 extends over 13 amino acids. The V and J ends lost 3 bases and 1 base respectively, with 4 bases between them. Looked up from germline, CDR1 is SNHLY and CDR2 is FYNNEI. The DNA for the CDR3 is TGTGCCAGCAGTGACGAAAGCAATCAGCCCCAGCATTTT. Encoded protein: CASSDESNQPQHF. The full variable domain, with the rest looked up from reference TRBV2 and TRBJ1-5, is EPEVTQTPSHQVTQMGQEVILRCVPISNHLYFYWYRQILGQKVEFLVSFYNNEISEKSEIFDDQFSVERPDGSNFTLKIRSTKLEDSAMYFCASSDESNQPQHFGDGTRLSIL.

The V and J genes are TRBV2 and TRBJ2-7; D might be TRBD1 (6 bases). V was shortened by 6 bases and J by 2 bases, with 11 bases between the two germline ends. The CDR3 runs 13 residues. Germline V gene sequence: CDR1 SNHLY, CDR2 FYNNEI. CDR3 coding DNA: TGTGCCAGCAGCAGGGACACTACCTACGAGCAGTACTTC. Its translation is CASSRDTTYEQYF.

The V and J genes are TRBV11-2 and TRBJ1-1; D is undetermined. From germline, CDR1 is SGHAT and CDR2 FQNNGV. This CDR3 is built from 16 residues. V was clipped by 4 bases and J by 4 bases, with 19 bases between them. CDR3 in DNA: TGTGCCAGCAGCTCGATCGGGTTTGAGGTCCGCACTGAAGCTTTCTTT. Translation: CASSSIGFEVRTEAFF.

The chain is built from TRBV7-2 and TRBJ2-7; 9 bases are a match to TRBD2. V shed 1 base and J 4 bases; nucleotides not matched to a gene: 2. CDR3 length: 14 residues. In germline, CDR1 is SGHTA, CDR2 FQGNSA. Here the CDR3 reads CASSLGGGAYEQYF. The DNA of the CDR3 is TGTGCCAGCAGCTTAGGCGGGGGGGCGTACGAGCAGTACTTC.

The chain is built from TRBV6-1 and TRBJ1-3; D is ambiguous. Germline assignment: CDR1 MNHNS and CDR2 SASEGT. Trimming took 1 base from V and 6 from J, leaving 7 bases between them. The CDR3 sequence is 13 residues long. The DNA for the CDR3 is TGTGCCAGCAGTGAAGGAGGGCTAAACACCATATATTTT. It codes for CASSEGGLNTIYF.

This rearrangement joins TRBV9 to TRBJ2-2; the D is unclear. Germline CDR1 SGDLS, CDR2 YYNGEE. The CDR3 has 15 residues. V was trimmed by 4 bases and J by 2 bases, leaving 12 bases between them. CDR3 region: CASSRSLINTGELFF. For the CDR3, the DNA is TGTGCCAGCAGCCGGTCCTTAATCAACACCGGGGAGCTGTTTTTT.

The chain is built from TRBV5-8 and TRBJ1-5; no definite D call. Looked up from germline, CDR1 is SGHTS and CDR2 is YDEGEE. The V end lost 6 bases, the J end lost 0 bases, and 13 bases lay between the germline ends. This CDR3 comprises 15 residues. Here the CDR3 reads CASTRKGSSNQPQHF. CDR3 nucleotides: TGTGCCAGCACCCGGAAGGGTAGTAGCAATCAGCCCCAGCATTTT.

The rearrangement uses TRBV11-2 and TRBJ2-1; tentative D call: TRBD1 (6 bases). This CDR3 is built from 15 residues. Germline V CDR1 and CDR2: SGHAT, FQNNGV. With 7 bases removed from V and 7 bases from J, the gap between germline ends came to 20 bases. CDR3 coding DNA: TGTGCCAGCACCACACCAGGCAGGGGAGAGAATGAGCAGTTCTTC. This gives the protein CASTTPGRGENEQFF.

This chain joins TRBV7-2 and TRBJ2-1; possibly TRBD2 for D (6 bases). V was shortened by 3 bases and J by 8 bases, with 14 bases between the two germline ends. This CDR3 is 14 amino acids long. Germline assignment: CDR1 SGHTA and CDR2 FQGNSA. Written as DNA, the CDR3 is TGTGCCAGCAGCTTGTCCGCGGGGTTAGATGAGCAGTTCTTC. Encoded protein: CASSLSAGLDEQFF.

The chain is built from TRBV2 and TRBJ1-2, with a weak D call TRBD1 (5 bases). This CDR3 has 12 amino acids. V gave up 7 bases and J gave up 2 bases, with 8 bases separating them. Looked up from germline, CDR1 is SNHLY and CDR2 is FYNNEI. The CDR3 DNA reads TGTGCCAGCACGACAGCCAACTATGGCTACACCTTC. Translation gives CASTTANYGYTF.

The rearrangement joins TRBV4-1 to TRBJ2-1, with TRBD2 identical over 10 bases. Per the germline V gene, CDR1 is MGHRA and CDR2 is YSYEKL. Trimming took 1 base from V and 4 from J; bases not matched to a gene: 4. The CDR3 length is 16 residues. The CDR3 DNA is TGCGCCAGCAGCCAAGGTTTAGCGGGGGGTTACAATGAGCAGTTCTTC. Encoded protein: CASSQGLAGGYNEQFF.

The chain combines TRBV9 with TRBJ2-1; unclear D gene. Trimming stripped 4 bases from V and 4 bases from J, with 12 bases between. Germline V gives CDR1 SGDLS, CDR2 YYNGEE. CDR3 length equals 14 residues. CDR3 in amino acids: CASSSRTEYNEQFF. Written as DNA, the CDR3 is TGTGCCAGCAGCTCTCGGACGGAATACAATGAGCAGTTCTTC.

The chain has TRBV15 and TRBJ1-2, with 8 bases matching TRBD1. Germline CDR1 LNHNV, CDR2 YYDKDF (reference sequence). The V and J ends lost 3 bases and 8 bases, in that order; junction bases with no gene match: 8. CDR3 length equals 14 residues. The CDR3 loop is CATSRATGGGGYTF. CDR3 nucleotide sequence: TGTGCCACCAGCAGGGCTACAGGGGGAGGAGGCTACACCTTC.

The chain has TRBV11-2 and TRBJ2-1, with 7 nucleotides matching TRBD1. The CDR3 has 12 residues. In germline, CDR1 is SGHAT, CDR2 FQNNGV. The ends lost 4 bases at V and 12 bases at J; junction bases unmatched: 6. The CDR3 nucleotides read TGTGCCAGCAGCTCGTTCAGGACAGGGCAGTTCTTC. It specifies CASSSFRTGQFF.

This chain uses TRBV11-1 with TRBJ1-1, with D tentatively TRBD1 (6 bases). This CDR3 has 12 amino acids. In germline, CDR1 is SGHAT, CDR2 FQDESV (reference sequence). Trimming cost V 5 bases and J 8 bases, with 12 bases left between them. CDR3 protein: CASSKQGREAFF. CDR3 DNA: TGTGCCAGCAGCAAACAGGGAAGAGAAGCTTTCTTT. The full variable domain, in which reference TRBV11-1 and TRBJ1-1 provide the parts outside the CDR3, is EAEVAQSPRYKITEKSQAVAFWCDPISGHATLYWYRQILGQGPELLVQFQDESVVDDSQLPKDRFSAERLKGVDSTLKIQPAELGDSAMYLCASSKQGREAFFGQGTRLTVV.

The V gene is TRBV11-2, the J gene TRBJ2-3, with 7 bases that match TRBD1. Per germline, CDR1 SGHAT and CDR2 FQNNGV. There are 14 residues in the CDR3. V was pared by 6 bases and J by 2 bases, with 5 bases of the junction left unmatched. CDR3 bases: TGTGCCAGCAGTCGGGACAGAAACACAGATACGCAGTATTTT. It is translated as CASSRDRNTDTQYF.

This clone was counted once. One end of the junction does not line up with germline, which may come from a read error. V gene TRBV4-3 combines with J gene TRBJ1-2; D uncertain. The CDR3 loop spans 15 amino acids. Germline CDR1 is LGHNA and CDR2 is YSLEER. The CDR3: CASCQDVSSNYGYTF. In DNA form, the CDR3 reads TGCGCCAGCTGCCAAGATGTATCCTCTAACTATGGCTACACCTTC.

The V gene is TRBV7-2, the J gene TRBJ2-3; D is uncertain. Per the germline V gene, CDR1 is SGHTA and CDR2 is FQGNSA. This CDR3 has 15 residues. V dropped 10 bases and J dropped 0 bases, with 17 bases sitting between them. The CDR3, as DNA: TGTGCCATCAAGTCCGTCCTCGGTAGCACAGATACGCAGTATTTT. Translated: CAIKSVLGSTDTQYF.

This clone was found once. The genes are TRBV9 and TRBJ1-5; TRBD1 might be the D (6 bases). V gave up 0 bases and J gave up 0 bases, with 16 bases separating them. This CDR3 spans 18 amino acids. CDR1 is SGDLS, CDR2 YYNGEE, per germline. DNA for the CDR3: TGTGCCAGCAGCGTAGTAAACAGGGAGGGAGGTAGCAATCAGCCCCAGCATTTT. It specifies CASSVVNREGGSNQPQHF.

This chain connects TRBV6-5 to TRBJ1-4; 8 bases map to TRBD1. The CDR3 contains 14 residues. The V gene's germline CDR1 is MNHEY and CDR2 SVGAGI. Trimming removed 9 bases from V and 4 bases from J; junction bases left unmatched: 7. CDR3 in amino acids: CASTADRDNEKLFF. Here the CDR3 DNA reads TGTGCCAGTACGGCGGACAGGGATAATGAAAAACTGTTTTTT.

This rearrangement joins TRBV9 to TRBJ1-3; D gene ambiguous. The CDR3 consists of 16 residues. The germline CDR1 and CDR2 sequences are SGDLS and YYNGEE. With 3 bases removed from V and 0 bases from J, the gap between germline ends came to 13 bases. CDR3 residues: CASSGATAFSGNTIYF. In DNA, the CDR3 is TGTGCCAGCAGCGGGGCGACGGCCTTCTCTGGAAACACCATATATTTT.

This clone was observed a single time. This chain joins TRBV19 and TRBJ2-3; the match to TRBD1 covers 7 bases. The germline gives CDR1 LNHDA, CDR2 SQIVND (reference sequence). CDR3 size: 15 residues. J gave up 2 bases and V 6 bases, and 8 bases lay outside the gene matches. The CDR3 coding sequence is TGTGCCAGTAGCAGAACAGGGGATGCCACAGATACGCAGTATTTT. Residues: CASSRTGDATDTQYF.

The J gene is TRBJ2-7, the V gene TRBV9; tentatively, D is TRBD1 or TRBD2 (5 bases each). The CDR3 runs to 16 residues. Trimming cost V 4 bases and J 2 bases, with 19 bases left between them. Germline assignment: CDR1 SGDLS and CDR2 YYNGEE. CDR3 DNA: TGTGCCAGCAGCCCGGGACCTAGCCCGTTTACCTACGAGCAGTACTTC. Residues: CASSPGPSPFTYEQYF.

The CDR3 loop is CASSLEGRNNSPLHF. CDR3 sequence (DNA): TGCGCCAGCAGCTTGGAGGGGAGGAATAATTCACCCCTCCACTTT. V and J are TRBV5-1 and TRBJ1-6; weak D call: TRBD1 (5 bases). In germline, CDR1 is SGHRS, CDR2 YFSETQ. The CDR3 covers 15 residues. Trimming removed 0 bases at V and 5 bases at J, with 9 bases between.